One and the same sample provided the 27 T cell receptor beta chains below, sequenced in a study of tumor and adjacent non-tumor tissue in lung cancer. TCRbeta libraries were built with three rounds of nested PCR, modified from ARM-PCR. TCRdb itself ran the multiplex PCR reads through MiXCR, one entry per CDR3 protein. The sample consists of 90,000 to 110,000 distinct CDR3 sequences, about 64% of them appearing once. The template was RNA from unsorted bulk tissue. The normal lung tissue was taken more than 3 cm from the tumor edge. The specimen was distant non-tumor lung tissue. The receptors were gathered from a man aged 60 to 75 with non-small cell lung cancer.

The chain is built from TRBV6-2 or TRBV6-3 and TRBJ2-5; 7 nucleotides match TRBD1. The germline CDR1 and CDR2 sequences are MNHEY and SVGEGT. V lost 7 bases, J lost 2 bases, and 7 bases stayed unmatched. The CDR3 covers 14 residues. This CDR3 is CASKIQGRQETQYF. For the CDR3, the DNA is TGTGCCAGCAAGATACAGGGGCGTCAAGAGACCCAGTACTTC.

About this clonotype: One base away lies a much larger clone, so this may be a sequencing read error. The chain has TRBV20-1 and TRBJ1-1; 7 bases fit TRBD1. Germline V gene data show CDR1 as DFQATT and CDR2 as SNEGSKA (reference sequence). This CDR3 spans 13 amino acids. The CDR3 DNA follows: TGCATTGTCCAGACAGGGCGGGCCACTGAAGCTTTCTTT. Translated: CIVQTGRATEAFF.

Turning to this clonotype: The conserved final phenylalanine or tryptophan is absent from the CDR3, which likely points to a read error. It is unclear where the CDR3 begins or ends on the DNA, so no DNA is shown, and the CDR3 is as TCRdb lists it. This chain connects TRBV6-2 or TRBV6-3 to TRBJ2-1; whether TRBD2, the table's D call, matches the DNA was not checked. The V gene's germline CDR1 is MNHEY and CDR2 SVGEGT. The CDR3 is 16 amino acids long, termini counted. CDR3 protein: CDSSTPIIAGDNERFS.

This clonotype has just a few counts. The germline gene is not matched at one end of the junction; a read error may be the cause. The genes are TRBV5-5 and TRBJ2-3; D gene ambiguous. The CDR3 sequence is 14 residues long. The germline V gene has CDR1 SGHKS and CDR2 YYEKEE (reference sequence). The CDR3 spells CASSLDVRTDTHYF. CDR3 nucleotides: TGTGCCAGCAGCTTGGATGTGCGCACAGATACCCACTACTTT.

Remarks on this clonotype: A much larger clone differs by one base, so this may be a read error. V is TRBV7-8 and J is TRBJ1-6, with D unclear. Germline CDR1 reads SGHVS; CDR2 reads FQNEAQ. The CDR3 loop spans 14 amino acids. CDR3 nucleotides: TGTGCCAACAGCTTAGACCCTATTAATTCACCCCTCCACTTT. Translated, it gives CANSLDPINSPLHF. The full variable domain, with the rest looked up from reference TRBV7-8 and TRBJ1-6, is GAGVSQSPRYKVAKRGQDVALRCDPISGHVSLFWYQQALGQGPEFLTYFQNEAQLDKSGLPSDRFFAERPEGSVSTLKIQRTQQEDSAVYLCANSLDPINSPLHFGNGTRLTVT.

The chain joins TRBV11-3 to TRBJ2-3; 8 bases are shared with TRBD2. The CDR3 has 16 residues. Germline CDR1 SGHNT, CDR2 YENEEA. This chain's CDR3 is CVNSLSPSGSTDTQYF. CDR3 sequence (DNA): TGTGTCAACAGTTTATCCCCTAGCGGGAGCACAGATACGCAGTATTTT.

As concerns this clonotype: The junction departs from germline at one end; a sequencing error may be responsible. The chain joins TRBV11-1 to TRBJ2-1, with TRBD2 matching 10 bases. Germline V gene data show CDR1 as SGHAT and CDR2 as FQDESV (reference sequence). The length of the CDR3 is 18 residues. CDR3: CAGSRYWTSGPIFSEQFF. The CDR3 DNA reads TGTGCCGGCAGCAGATATTGGACTAGCGGACCGATCTTTAGTGAGCAGTTCTTC.

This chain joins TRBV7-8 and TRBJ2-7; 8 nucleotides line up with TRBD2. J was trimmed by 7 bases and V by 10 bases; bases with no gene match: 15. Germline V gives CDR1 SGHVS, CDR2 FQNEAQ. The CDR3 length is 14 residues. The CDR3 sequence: CATSSGPGGNEQYF. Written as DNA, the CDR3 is TGTGCCACCAGTAGTGGCCCGGGAGGGAATGAGCAGTACTTC.

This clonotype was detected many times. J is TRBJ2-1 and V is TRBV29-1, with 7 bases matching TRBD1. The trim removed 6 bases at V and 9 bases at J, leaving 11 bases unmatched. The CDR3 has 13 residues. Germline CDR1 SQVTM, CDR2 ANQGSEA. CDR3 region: CSVARDSWSEQFF. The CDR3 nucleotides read TGCAGCGTCGCTCGGGACAGCTGGAGTGAGCAGTTCTTC.

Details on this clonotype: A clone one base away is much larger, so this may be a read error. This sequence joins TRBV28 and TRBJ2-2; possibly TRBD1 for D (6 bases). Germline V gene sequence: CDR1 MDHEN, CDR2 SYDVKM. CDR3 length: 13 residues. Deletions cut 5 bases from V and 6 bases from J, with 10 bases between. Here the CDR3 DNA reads TGTGCCAGCAGTATACAGGGATCCGGGGAGCTGTTTTTT. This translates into CASSIQGSGELFF.

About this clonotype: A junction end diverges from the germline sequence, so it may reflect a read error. CDR3 sequence reads: CSPGTSKGYEPYF. CDR3 nucleotides: TGCAGCCCTGGGACTAGTAAGGGGTATGAGCCGTACTTC. J is TRBJ2-7 and V is TRBV29-1; 8 bases line up with TRBD2. The germline V gene has CDR1 SQVTM and CDR2 ANQGSEA. This CDR3 has 13 amino acids.

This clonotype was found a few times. The CDR3: CASSPTPQGLGYTF. Here the CDR3 DNA reads TGTGCCAGCAGCCCTACCCCACAGGGGCTTGGCTACACCTTC. The chain couples TRBV7-9 to TRBJ1-2; 7 positions match TRBD1. The CDR3 has 14 residues. The germline CDR1 and CDR2 sequences are SEHNR and FQNEAQ (reference sequence). V gave up 5 bases and J gave up 7 bases; unmatched junction bases: 10.

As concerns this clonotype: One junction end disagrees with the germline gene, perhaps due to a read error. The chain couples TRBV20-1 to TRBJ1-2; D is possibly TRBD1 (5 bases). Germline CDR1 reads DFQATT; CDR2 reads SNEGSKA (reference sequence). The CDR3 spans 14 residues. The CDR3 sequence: CSAREGPGDYDYTF. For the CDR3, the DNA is TGCAGTGCTAGAGAGGGGCCGGGAGACTATGACTACACCTTC.

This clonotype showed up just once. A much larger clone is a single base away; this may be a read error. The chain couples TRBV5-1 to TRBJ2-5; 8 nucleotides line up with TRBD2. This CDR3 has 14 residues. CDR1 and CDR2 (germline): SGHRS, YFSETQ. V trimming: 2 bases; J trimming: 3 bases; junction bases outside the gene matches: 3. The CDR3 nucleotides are TGCGCCAGCAGCTTTATCGGGGGGGAAGAGACCCAGTACTTC. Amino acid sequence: CASSFIGGEETQYF.

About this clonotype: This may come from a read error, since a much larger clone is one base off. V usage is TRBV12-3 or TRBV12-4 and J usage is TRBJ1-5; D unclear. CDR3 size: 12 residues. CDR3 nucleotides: TGTGCCAACAGTTTAGCGCTCCGCCCCCAGCATTTT. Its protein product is CANSLALRPQHF.

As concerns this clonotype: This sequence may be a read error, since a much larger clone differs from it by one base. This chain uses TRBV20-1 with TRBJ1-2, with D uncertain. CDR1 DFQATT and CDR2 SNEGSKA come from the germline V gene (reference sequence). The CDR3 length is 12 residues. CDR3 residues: CSATKTSYGYAF. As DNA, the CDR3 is TGCAGTGCTACTAAAACCAGCTATGGCTACGCCTTC.

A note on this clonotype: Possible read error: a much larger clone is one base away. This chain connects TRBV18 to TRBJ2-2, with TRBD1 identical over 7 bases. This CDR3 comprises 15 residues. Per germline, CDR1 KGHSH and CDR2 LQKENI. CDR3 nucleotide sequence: TGTGCCGGCTCACCCCAGGGGGCGAACACCGGGGAGCTGTTTTTT. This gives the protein CAGSPQGANTGELFF.

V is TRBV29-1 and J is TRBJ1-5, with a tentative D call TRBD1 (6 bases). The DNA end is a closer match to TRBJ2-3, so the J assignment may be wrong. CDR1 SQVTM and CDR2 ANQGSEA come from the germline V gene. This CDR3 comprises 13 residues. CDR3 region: CSVRQDRDQPQYF. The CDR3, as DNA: TGCAGCGTGCGACAGGACCGCGATCAGCCCCAGTATTTT.

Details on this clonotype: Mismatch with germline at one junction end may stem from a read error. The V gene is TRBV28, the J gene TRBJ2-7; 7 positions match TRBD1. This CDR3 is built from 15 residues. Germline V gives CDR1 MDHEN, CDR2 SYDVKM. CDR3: CASSLGTVLSYQQYF. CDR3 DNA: TGTGCCAGCAGCCTGGGGACAGTCTTATCCTACCAGCAGTACTTC.

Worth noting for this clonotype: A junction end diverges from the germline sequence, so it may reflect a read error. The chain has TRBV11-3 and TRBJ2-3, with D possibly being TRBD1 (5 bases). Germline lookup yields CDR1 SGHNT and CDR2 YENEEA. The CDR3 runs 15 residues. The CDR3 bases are TGTACCAGCAGCTCGCAGGGTATAAGCACAGATACGCAGTATTTT. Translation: CTSSSQGISTDTQYF.

The CDR3 spells CVSSSQGWDSYEQYF. The CDR3 region has the DNA TGTGTTAGCAGCTCACAGGGGTGGGATTCCTACGAGCAGTACTTC. V usage is TRBV6-2 or TRBV6-3 and J usage is TRBJ2-7; 7 bases line up with TRBD1. Germline CDR1 reads MNHEY; CDR2 reads SVGEGT. CDR3 length: 15 amino acids.

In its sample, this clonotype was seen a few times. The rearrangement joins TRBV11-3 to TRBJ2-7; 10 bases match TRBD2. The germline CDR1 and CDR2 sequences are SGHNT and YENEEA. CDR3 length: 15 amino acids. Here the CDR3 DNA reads TGTGCTAATAGGAGGGCTAGCGGGAGCTCATACGAGCAGTACTTC. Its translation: CANRRASGSSYEQYF.

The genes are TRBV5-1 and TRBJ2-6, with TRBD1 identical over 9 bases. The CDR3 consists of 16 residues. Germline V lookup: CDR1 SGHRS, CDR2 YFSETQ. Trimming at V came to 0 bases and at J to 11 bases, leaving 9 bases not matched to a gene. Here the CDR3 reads CASSLAPDRGAYVLTF. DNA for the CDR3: TGCGCCAGCAGCTTGGCCCCGGACAGGGGCGCCTACGTCCTGACTTTC.

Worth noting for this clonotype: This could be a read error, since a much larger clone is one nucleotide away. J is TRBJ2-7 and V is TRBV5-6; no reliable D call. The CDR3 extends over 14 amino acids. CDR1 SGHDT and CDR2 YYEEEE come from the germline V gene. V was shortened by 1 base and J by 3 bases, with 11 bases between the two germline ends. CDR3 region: CASSLRMSLYEQYF. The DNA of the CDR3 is TGTGCCAGCAGCTTGCGTATGAGTCTCTACGAGCAGTACTTC.

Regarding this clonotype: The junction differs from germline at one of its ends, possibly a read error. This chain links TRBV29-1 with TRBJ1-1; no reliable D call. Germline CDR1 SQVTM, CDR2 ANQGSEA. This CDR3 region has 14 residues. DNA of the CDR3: TGCAGCGCTGAAGATCCCGGTATGAAGACAGAAGCTTTCTTT. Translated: CSAEDPGMKTEAFF. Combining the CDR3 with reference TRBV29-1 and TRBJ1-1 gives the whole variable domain SAVISQKPSRDICQRGTSLTIQCQVDSQVTMMFWYRQQPGQSLTLIATANQGSEATYESGFVIDKFPISRPNLTFSTLTVSNMSPEDSSIYLCSAEDPGMKTEAFFGQGTRLTVV.

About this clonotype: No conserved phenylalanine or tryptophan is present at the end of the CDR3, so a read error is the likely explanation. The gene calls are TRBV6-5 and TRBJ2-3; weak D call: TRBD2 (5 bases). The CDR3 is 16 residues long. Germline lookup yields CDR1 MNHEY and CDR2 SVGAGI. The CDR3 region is CTSSYHGSSSIDTQYL. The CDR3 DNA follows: TGTACCAGCAGTTACCACGGTAGCTCTAGCATAGATACGCAGTATCTT.

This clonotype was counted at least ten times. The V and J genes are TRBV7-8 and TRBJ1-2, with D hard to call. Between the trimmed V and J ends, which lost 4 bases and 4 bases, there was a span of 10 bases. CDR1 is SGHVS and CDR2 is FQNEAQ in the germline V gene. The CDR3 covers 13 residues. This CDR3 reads CASSSGPSYGYTF. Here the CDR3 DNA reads TGTGCCAGCAGCTCAGGACCGTCCTATGGCTACACCTTC.